The 24 T cell receptor beta chains below come from one sample, sequenced in a study of regulatory and conventional T cells in RAG deficiency. Genomic DNA came from blood conventional CD4+ T cells gated CD25-low CD127-high. Sequencing used immunoSEQ multiplex PCR; TCRdb keeps in-frame clones, though not all of them. The repertoire includes approximately 28,000 clones, roughly 96% of them detected once, and around 0.2% sits in the top ten. A further study also used this sample, focusing on regulatory T cells. From that second work: Amplification used 52 TRBV primers and 13 TRBJ primers.

The sequencing input was CD25- CD4+ T cells sorted from blood. The receptors derive from a human donor in good health.

The rearrangement links TRBV6-1 to TRBJ2-5; D call uncertain. The DNA end lines up better with TRBJ2-7; the J call may be wrong. The CDR3 extends over 15 amino acids. Per the germline V gene, CDR1 is MNHNS and CDR2 is SASEGT. This CDR3 is CASSEGIASRDEQYF. CDR3 in DNA: TGTGCCAGCAGTGAAGGGATAGCCTCTCGAGACGAGCAGTACTTC.

This clone was seen a single time. The same CDR3 can be traced to other DNA sequences in this sample. The chain carries TRBV28 and TRBJ1-6; D may be TRBD1 (6 bases). The germline gives CDR1 MDHEN, CDR2 SYDVKM. The V end lost 6 bases, the J end lost 11 bases, and 23 bases lay between the germline ends. CDR3 size: 16 residues. The CDR3, as DNA: TGTGCCAGCAGCCTAGGGGAAACGACAGGCAACCCACCCCTCCACTTT. This sequence encodes CASSLGETTGNPPLHF.

The rearrangement joins TRBV7-6 to TRBJ2-2; the D is unclear. With 5 bases removed from V and 1 base from J, the gap between germline ends came to 8 bases. Germline lookup yields CDR1 SGHVS and CDR2 FNYEAQ. The CDR3 is 14 residues long. Here the CDR3 DNA reads TGTGCCAGCAGCCGTACAGTGAACACCGGGGAGCTGTTTTTT. Its protein is CASSRTVNTGELFF.

The rearrangement links TRBV6-1 to TRBJ1-5; D ambiguous. Per the germline V gene, CDR1 is MNHNS and CDR2 is SASEGT. Trimming pared 8 bases from V and 5 bases from J, leaving 19 bases between. CDR3 size: 15 residues. DNA of the CDR3: TGTGCCAGCGGGAGACCGGCCCAGCCCGATCAGCCCCAGCATTTT. Translated: CASGRPAQPDQPQHF.

The chain uses TRBV4-1 and TRBJ1-1; D is unresolved. Trimming shortened V by 5 bases and J by 2 bases, and 12 bases separated the two germline ends. Germline V CDR1 and CDR2: MGHRA, YSYEKL. This CDR3 spans 14 amino acids. CDR3 coding DNA: TGCGCCAGCAGCTCGAGGGTTTATAACACTGAAGCTTTCTTT. As protein: CASSSRVYNTEAFF.

CDR3 residues: CASTVRSNQPQHF. The CDR3 DNA reads TGTGCCAGTACCGTCAGAAGCAATCAGCCCCAGCATTTT. This chain joins TRBV19 and TRBJ1-5; D uncertain. V shed 7 bases and J shed 1 base, with 8 bases lying between them. The CDR3 sequence is 13 residues long. CDR1 and CDR2 (germline): LNHDA, SQIVND (reference sequence).

This chain links TRBV18 with TRBJ1-3; D might be TRBD1 (6 bases). The CDR3 runs to 18 residues. The V gene lost 3 bases and the J gene lost 0 bases, with 18 bases spanning the gap. Germline lookup yields CDR1 KGHSH and CDR2 LQKENI. The CDR3 coding sequence is TGTGCCAGCTCACCCTCGGCCCCACAGGGTAACTCTGGAAACACCATATATTTT. Translated, it gives CASSPSAPQGNSGNTIYF.

The J gene is TRBJ1-1, the V gene TRBV29-1; perhaps TRBD1 as D (6 bases). The CDR3 consists of 15 residues. V was clipped by 7 bases and J by 2 bases, with 20 bases between them. Germline CDR1 SQVTM, CDR2 ANQGSEA. CDR3 region: CSATGGARLNTEAFF. The CDR3 DNA reads as TGCAGCGCCACGGGGGGGGCCCGCCTAAACACTGAAGCTTTCTTT. The whole variable domain, filled in from reference TRBV29-1 and TRBJ1-1, reads SAVISQKPSRDICQRGTSLTIQCQVDSQVTMMFWYRQQPGQSLTLIATANQGSEATYESGFVIDKFPISRPNLTFSTLTVSNMSPEDSSIYLCSATGGARLNTEAFFGQGTRLTVV.

The CDR3 protein is CATSRGQGFGEKLFF. As DNA, the CDR3 is TGTGCCACCAGCAGAGGACAGGGATTTGGTGAAAAACTGTTTTTT. The chain combines TRBV15 with TRBJ1-4; 7 bases are shared with TRBD1. Trimming cost V 1 base and J 7 bases; bases outside gene matches: 6. CDR1 is LNHNV and CDR2 is YYDKDF in the germline V gene (reference sequence). The CDR3 covers 15 residues.

The chain is built from TRBV23-1 and TRBJ1-2, with D hard to call. TRBV23-1 has ORF status, its function being uncertain. The CDR3 runs 14 residues. The V and J ends lost 6 bases and 1 base respectively, with 12 bases between them. This CDR3 reads CASRKRAGNYGYTF. The CDR3 region has the DNA TGCGCCAGCAGGAAAAGGGCGGGTAACTATGGCTACACCTTC.

The genes are TRBV7-9 and TRBJ1-1; D call uncertain. The germline CDR1 and CDR2 sequences are SEHNR and FQNEAQ (reference sequence). V was pared by 2 bases and J by 5 bases, with 12 bases between. The CDR3 length is 14 residues. The CDR3 DNA follows: TGTGCCAGCAGCTTATTAACCTCGAGGACTGAAGCTTTCTTT. Amino acids: CASSLLTSRTEAFF.

This clone has only one observation. The chain couples TRBV4-2 to TRBJ2-7, with 7 positions matching TRBD2. Germline lookup yields CDR1 LGHNA and CDR2 YNFKEQ. Losses at the gene ends were 1 base for V and 5 bases for J; bases not matched to a gene: 8. The CDR3 is 15 amino acids. CDR3: CASSQAPSGTHEQYF. Here the CDR3 DNA reads TGTGCCAGCAGCCAAGCCCCTAGCGGAACCCACGAGCAGTACTTC.

Comment on this clone: An end of the junction differs from the germline gene, which may be a read error. The chain uses TRBV5-5 and TRBJ1-5, with TRBD1 as a possible D gene (6 bases). CDR1 SGHKS and CDR2 YYEKEE come from the germline V gene (reference sequence). There are 15 residues in the CDR3. CDR3 DNA sequence: TGTGCCAGCAGCCCACGTGCGGGGGCGAGTCAGCTCCAGCATTTT. As protein: CASSPRAGASQLQHF.

The chain links TRBV6-5 to TRBJ1-2, with D possibly TRBD1 on 6 matching bases. The CDR3 has 15 residues. V lost 6 bases, J lost 0 bases, and 14 bases lay in between. Germline V gene lookup returns CDR1 MNHEY and CDR2 SVGAGI. The CDR3 sequence is CASSPDRRSNYGYTF. The CDR3 nucleotides are TGTGCCAGCAGCCCCGACAGGCGTTCTAACTATGGCTACACCTTC.

V and J are TRBV19 and TRBJ2-1; 8 bases align to TRBD2. From germline, CDR1 is LNHDA and CDR2 SQIVND (reference sequence). Trimming cost V 3 bases and J 3 bases; bases outside gene matches: 4. The CDR3 is made up of 15 amino acids. CDR3 DNA: TGTGCCAGTAGTATTGAGCGGGGGAACTACAATGAGCAGTTCTTC. Protein: CASSIERGNYNEQFF.

The gene calls are TRBV7-3 and TRBJ2-1; 10 bases match TRBD2. Looked up from germline, CDR1 is SGHTA and CDR2 is FQGTGA. V lost 1 base to trimming and J lost 4 bases; unmatched junction nucleotides: 7. The CDR3 totals 17 residues. The CDR3 DNA sequence: TGTGCCAGCAGCTTAAGAGTAAGCGGGGGGGTTTACAATGAGCAGTTCTTC. Amino acid sequence: CASSLRVSGGVYNEQFF.

The CDR3 is CASSFRGAGSPLHF. The CDR3 DNA reads as TGTGCCAGCAGCTTCCGGGGGGCGGGCTCACCCCTCCACTTT. The gene calls are TRBV11-2 and TRBJ1-6; maybe TRBD1 (6 bases). Germline V CDR1 and CDR2: SGHAT, FQNNGV. The V end lost 3 bases, the J end lost 10 bases, and 13 bases lay between the germline ends. The CDR3 is made up of 14 amino acids.

The chain links TRBV18 to TRBJ1-1; D remains unclear. Germline V gene data show CDR1 as KGHSH and CDR2 as LQKENI. CDR3 length: 15 amino acids. The V gene lost 2 bases and the J gene lost 1 base, with 11 bases spanning the gap. Written as DNA, the CDR3 is TGTGCCAGCTCACCAGGTCCTTCGAGGAACACTGAAGCTTTCTTT. Translated: CASSPGPSRNTEAFF.

In nucleotides, the CDR3 is TGTGCCAGCAGTTCCCGACAGGGTCTGTCCTACGAGCAGTACTTC. It encodes CASSSRQGLSYEQYF. The chain couples TRBV6-1 to TRBJ2-7, with 7 bases that match TRBD1. V lost 5 bases and J lost 1; bases outside the gene matches: 8. The germline CDR1 and CDR2 sequences are MNHNS and SASEGT. This CDR3 has 15 residues.

The chain combines TRBV4-1 with TRBJ1-1; TRBD1 aligns across 8 bases. Germline V gene sequence: CDR1 MGHRA, CDR2 YSYEKL. Trimming cost V 5 bases and J 6 bases; bases outside gene matches: 5. This CDR3 contains 13 residues. In DNA, the CDR3 is TGCGCCAGCAGCAAGGGACAGGTATCTGAAGCTTTCTTT. Translating it yields CASSKGQVSEAFF.

The CDR3 coding sequence is TGCGCCAGCAGCAGTCAGGGGTTTTCCTACAATGAGCAGTTCTTC. Translation: CASSSQGFSYNEQFF. V gene TRBV5-1 combines with J gene TRBJ2-1; D is perhaps TRBD1 (6 bases). V dropped 4 bases and J dropped 1 base, with 12 bases sitting between them. This CDR3 has 15 residues. The germline CDR1 and CDR2 sequences are SGHRS and YFSETQ.

J is TRBJ2-1 and V is TRBV19, with D perhaps TRBD2 (5 bases). V was shortened by 4 bases and J by 7 bases, with 20 bases between the two germline ends. This CDR3 comprises 16 residues. Per the germline V gene, CDR1 is LNHDA and CDR2 is SQIVND (reference sequence). The CDR3 here is CASSKMVGEAVNEQFF. As DNA, the CDR3 is TGTGCCAGTAGTAAGATGGTCGGGGAAGCGGTTAATGAGCAGTTCTTC.

The V call is TRBV6-6, the J call TRBJ1-5; tentatively, D is TRBD1 (6 bases). V was clipped by 2 bases and J by 7 bases, with 12 bases between them. From germline, CDR1 is MNHNY and CDR2 SVGAGI (reference sequence). This CDR3 comprises 14 residues. The DNA for the CDR3 is TGTGCCAGCAGTTACGCTGGCAGGGGACAGCCCCAGCATTTT. Translation gives CASSYAGRGQPQHF.

In DNA, the CDR3 is TGCGCCAGCAGCTTGCCCCAGGGCTCTGGGGCCAACGTCCTGACTTTC. It is translated as CASSLPQGSGANVLTF. The rearrangement joins TRBV5-1 to TRBJ2-6, with a tentative D call TRBD1 (5 bases). CDR3 length: 16 residues. The V gene's germline CDR1 is SGHRS and CDR2 YFSETQ. Between the trimmed V and J ends, which lost 1 base and 0 bases, there was a span of 8 bases.